This entry features one TCR beta chain sequence. Its binding antigen is unknown. Base qualities are missing; no much larger clone stands one base away. The source of the sample is a study of radiotherapy plus CTLA-4 blockade in lung cancer (dated by TCRdb to about 2018). About the study as a whole: Among enrolled patients, under 20% had an objective response and 30% to 35% reached disease control.

CDR1 and CDR2 were assigned from the germline V gene as MGHRA and YSYEKL. V is clipped by 2 bases and J by 4 bases, and the sequence between their germline boundaries is 21 bases long. The CDR3 goes from the cysteine to the phenylalanine over 17 residues. Of the read, only the CDR3 DNA is kept; its 51 bases are in frame from base 1. The library came from the immunoSEQ multiplex PCR assay. The clones in this table, taken by TCRdb from immuneACCESS, are in-frame only. Not every clone is retained; where verified, under half of the shortfall comes from an unresolved V gene, and the cause of the rest is unknown. The sample table contains tens of thousands of clones; only one count was recorded for about 73% of them. The ten largest clones add up to approximately 3.8% of the sample. The study tested focal radiation therapy combined with CTLA-4 blockade (ipilimumab) in patients with chemo-refractory metastatic non-small-cell lung cancer.

General findings and caveats noted by the study authors: Increased serum interferon-beta after radiation, together with early dynamic changes in blood T cell clones, were reported to be the strongest predictors of response. After treatment with radiotherapy and ipilimumab, TCR clones that originated in tumors expanded in peripheral blood.

This clonotype was sampled from a human donor with non-small cell lung cancer who had stable disease on radiotherapy plus ipilimumab. The V and J genes are TRBV4-1 and TRBJ2-7; the D region possibly corresponds to TRBD2 (6 bases align). Sequenced here: peripheral blood, sampled from a patient treated with radiotherapy plus ipilimumab. The DNA sequence follows: TGCGCCAGCAGCCAAAACCGCGACGGGGGAAGACGGTACGAGCAGTACTTC. Translated, it gives CASSQNRDGGRRYEQYF.